This T cell receptor beta chain was sequenced in a study of identical twins (TCRdb year 2016). Describing the broader study: TCR alpha and beta repertoires from monozygotic twins, unrelated adults of various ages and cord blood were deep-sequenced to test whether fetal clonotypes persist. Replicate twin experiments were performed at different times using different library preparation protocols to rule out contamination.

Every donor was a healthy Caucasian. Three pairs of female monozygotic twins, all aged about 18 to 30 years, were included in the twin cohort. Positive isolation kits from Invitrogen were used to isolate CD4+ and CD8+ T cell populations. Overall study outcomes, separate from this receptor: Compared with coincidental sharing between unrelated individuals, out-of-frame TCR alpha sequences shared between twins showed an excess of sequences with low generation probability. In beta out-of-frame sequences, excess twin sharing was weaker, because having fewer shared sequences lowered the signal-to-noise ratio. Zero-insertion analyses could be partly confounded by invariant T cells such as MAIT and iNKT, although diverse VJ usage argued against such confounding for most clonotypes. Conclusions relied on cross-sectional statistical analysis, since the same donors could not be followed over many years. In monozygotic twins, recombination models systematically underestimated out-of-frame TCR alpha sharing, but the models matched the sharing seen between unrelated individuals. Fewer insertions were carried by abundant cord blood beta clonotypes, a similar but weaker trend appeared in young adult naive repertoires, and no such trend appeared in memory repertoires.

The library was built by means of 5' RACE. These reads were obtained on an Illumina HiSeq 2000. A universal primer binding site was introduced by template switching, and a unique molecular identifier was present in the final cDNA, enabling accurate counting of TCR cDNA molecules. First-strand cDNA for TCR alpha and beta chains was synthesized from specific primers in the conserved constant-segment region. To control for contamination, every cDNA library was double barcoded, receiving both a SMART-Mk sample barcode and Illumina barcodes. TruSeq adapter sequences, together with Illumina sample barcodes, were added in two successive PCR steps. Sequencing of the TCR alpha and beta cDNA libraries was done on the Illumina HiSeq platform using custom primers. On the study's bioinformatics: Raw reads were processed with MiGEC to extract unique molecular identifiers, and MiXCR was used to determine CDR3 positions. For each individual, recombination models were inferred using an EM algorithm with the repgenHMM and IGoR tools. The tcR package in R was used for shared clonotype analysis, with sharing normalized by the product of cloneset sizes. To study raw recombination without the effects of thymic and clonal selection, out-of-frame nonproductive sequences were analyzed. The public reads were quality trimmed at Q25 with fastp and then assembled into clones with MiXCR by TCRdb, keeping productive beta chains. Identical CDR3 proteins give one entry, which carries the most common genes and DNA. These V and J calls are TCRdb output, not the study's own analysis. Counted in this sample were just under 550,000 distinct CDR3 sequences; roughly 15% of them appeared once. Roughly 0.43% of the sample rests with the top ten.

As regards this clonotype: The target of this receptor is not known. Base qualities are not provided; no much larger clone lies one nucleotide away.

The CDR3 goes from the cysteine to the phenylalanine over 15 residues. Just CDR3 DNA is preserved here, 45 bases in frame from base 1. A distance of 14 bases separates the germline ends of V and J, which lose 3 bases and 4 bases respectively. The germline V gene encodes CDR1 LGHDT and CDR2 YNNKEL (reference sequence). The sample was also reused in another study, on yellow fever vaccine responses in identical twins. The second study, in turn, reports: According to the authors, in identical twins the way T cells responded to vaccination appeared partly convergent and partly personalized. In the study, vaccine-responding T cell clones were precisely tracked in identical twins.

The TCR sequence derives from a woman between 18 and 29 years old in good health. What was sequenced was CD4+ T cells sorted from blood. This sequence uses TRBV3-1 and TRBJ2-3, with TRBD2 tentatively as D gene (6 bases match). The nucleotide sequence is TGTGCCAGCAGCCAGCCCAATTGGGGGGCAGATACGCAGTATTTT. Its product reads: CASSQPNWGADTQYF.